These T cell receptor beta chains were read from a single sample in a study of blood T cell repertoires in COVID-19. Sequencing used immunoSEQ multiplex PCR; TCRdb keeps in-frame clones, though not all of them. The top ten clones hold more than 15% of a sample with approximately 40,000 clones, about 88% of them seen once. Sequenced input: peripheral blood. The receptor source for this set is a man aged 45 to 65 in a cohort sampled during active COVID-19. CDR3s include the opening cysteine and the closing phenylalanine or tryptophan.

v_call: TRBV11-3
j_call: TRBJ2-3
cdr3_aa: CASSTRTSGAWGGTDTQYF

v_call: TRBV1
j_call: TRBJ2-4
cdr3_aa: CTSSQDLVSGGGMAKNIQYF

v_call: TRBV19
j_call: TRBJ1-6
cdr3_aa: CASSTRNRGNSPLHF

v_call: TRBV6-5
j_call: TRBJ2-2
cdr3_aa: CASSPFRGAGELFF

v_call: TRBV7-9
j_call: TRBJ1-2
cdr3_aa: CASSRGGYTF

v_call: TRBV14
j_call: TRBJ2-3
cdr3_aa: CASSQAVGASGGEKDTQYF

v_call: TRBV4-3
j_call: TRBJ2-1
cdr3_aa: CASSQDLIGTIQNEQFF

v_call: TRBV7-3
j_call: TRBJ1-2
cdr3_aa: CASSTSTGGGYTF

v_call: TRBV7-2
j_call: TRBJ2-5
cdr3_aa: CASRGLEGGGEETQYF

v_call: TRBV15
j_call: TRBJ2-3
cdr3_aa: CATSRVKHSTDTQYF

v_call: TRBV6-4
j_call: TRBJ2-1
cdr3_aa: CASSEGTSGGGGEQFF

v_call: TRBV7-9
j_call: TRBJ2-7
cdr3_aa: CASSLPPFQQGVNYEQYF

v_call: TRBV6-2/TRBV6-3
j_call: TRBJ2-1
cdr3_aa: CASRPSGGSYNEQFF

v_call: TRBV4-1
j_call: TRBJ1-2
cdr3_aa: CASSQGLSGLILYTF

v_call: TRBV18
j_call: TRBJ1-4
cdr3_aa: CASSLSQGKRNEKLFF

v_call: TRBV2
j_call: TRBJ1-1
cdr3_aa: CASRDRNTEAFF

v_call: TRBV4-3
j_call: TRBJ2-2
cdr3_aa: CASSRGQGANTGELFF

v_call: TRBV14
j_call: TRBJ2-1
cdr3_aa: CASSQDGAQGLEFF

v_call: TRBV18
j_call: TRBJ1-3
cdr3_aa: CASSPNDRGGNTIYF

v_call: TRBV15
j_call: TRBJ2-4
cdr3_aa: CATSRVWTSQGAKNIQYF

v_call: TRBV19
j_call: TRBJ1-4
cdr3_aa: CASSPSYSGNEKLFF

v_call: TRBV27
j_call: TRBJ1-5
cdr3_aa: CASSLEGQGPPNQPQHF

v_call: TRBV5-1
j_call: TRBJ2-1
cdr3_aa: CASSLELAGSVEQFF

v_call: TRBV6-5
j_call: TRBJ1-6
cdr3_aa: CASSYRGFNSPLHF

v_call: TRBV27
j_call: TRBJ1-1
cdr3_aa: CASSLSRGGTEAFF

v_call: TRBV9
j_call: TRBJ2-2
cdr3_aa: CASSPTSTGELFF

v_call: TRBV5-1
j_call: TRBJ2-5
cdr3_aa: CASSFPAGGLETQYF

v_call: TRBV5-8
j_call: TRBJ2-1
cdr3_aa: CASSSGVVYHEQFF

v_call: TRBV30
j_call: TRBJ2-3
cdr3_aa: CAGSGNTDTQYF

v_call: TRBV6-5
j_call: TRBJ1-1
cdr3_aa: CASSQGMNTEAFF

v_call: TRBV5-4
j_call: TRBJ2-3
cdr3_aa: CASSLDRTQTDTQYF

v_call: TRBV4-1
j_call: TRBJ1-4
cdr3_aa: CASSQEIRNEKLFF

v_call: TRBV15
j_call: TRBJ1-2
cdr3_aa: CATSTSRGGYGYTF

v_call: TRBV11-3
j_call: TRBJ2-7
cdr3_aa: CASRAGLAGAYEQYF

v_call: TRBV21-1
j_call: TRBJ1-6
cdr3_aa: CASSKALPPPGGLNSPLHF

v_call: TRBV27
j_call: TRBJ2-7
cdr3_aa: CVSSTSSTGVDREQYF

v_call: TRBV19
j_call: TRBJ2-7
cdr3_aa: CASSPLGGDEQYF

v_call: TRBV5-1
j_call: TRBJ2-4
cdr3_aa: CASSLGLAGQAKNIQYF

v_call: TRBV7-9
j_call: TRBJ2-6
cdr3_aa: CASSLRGGANVLTF

v_call: TRBV7-9
j_call: TRBJ2-2
cdr3_aa: CASSPRLAENTGELFF

v_call: TRBV7-9
j_call: TRBJ2-7
cdr3_aa: CASSPDIVPYEQYF

v_call: TRBV11-3
j_call: TRBJ1-1
cdr3_aa: CASSSHEGGHTEAFF

v_call: TRBV7-9
j_call: TRBJ2-1
cdr3_aa: CASSLGLAEFNEQFF

v_call: TRBV30
j_call: TRBJ2-6
cdr3_aa: CAWETGSGANVLTF

v_call: TRBV29-1
j_call: TRBJ2-1
cdr3_aa: CSVSSGRERTQFF